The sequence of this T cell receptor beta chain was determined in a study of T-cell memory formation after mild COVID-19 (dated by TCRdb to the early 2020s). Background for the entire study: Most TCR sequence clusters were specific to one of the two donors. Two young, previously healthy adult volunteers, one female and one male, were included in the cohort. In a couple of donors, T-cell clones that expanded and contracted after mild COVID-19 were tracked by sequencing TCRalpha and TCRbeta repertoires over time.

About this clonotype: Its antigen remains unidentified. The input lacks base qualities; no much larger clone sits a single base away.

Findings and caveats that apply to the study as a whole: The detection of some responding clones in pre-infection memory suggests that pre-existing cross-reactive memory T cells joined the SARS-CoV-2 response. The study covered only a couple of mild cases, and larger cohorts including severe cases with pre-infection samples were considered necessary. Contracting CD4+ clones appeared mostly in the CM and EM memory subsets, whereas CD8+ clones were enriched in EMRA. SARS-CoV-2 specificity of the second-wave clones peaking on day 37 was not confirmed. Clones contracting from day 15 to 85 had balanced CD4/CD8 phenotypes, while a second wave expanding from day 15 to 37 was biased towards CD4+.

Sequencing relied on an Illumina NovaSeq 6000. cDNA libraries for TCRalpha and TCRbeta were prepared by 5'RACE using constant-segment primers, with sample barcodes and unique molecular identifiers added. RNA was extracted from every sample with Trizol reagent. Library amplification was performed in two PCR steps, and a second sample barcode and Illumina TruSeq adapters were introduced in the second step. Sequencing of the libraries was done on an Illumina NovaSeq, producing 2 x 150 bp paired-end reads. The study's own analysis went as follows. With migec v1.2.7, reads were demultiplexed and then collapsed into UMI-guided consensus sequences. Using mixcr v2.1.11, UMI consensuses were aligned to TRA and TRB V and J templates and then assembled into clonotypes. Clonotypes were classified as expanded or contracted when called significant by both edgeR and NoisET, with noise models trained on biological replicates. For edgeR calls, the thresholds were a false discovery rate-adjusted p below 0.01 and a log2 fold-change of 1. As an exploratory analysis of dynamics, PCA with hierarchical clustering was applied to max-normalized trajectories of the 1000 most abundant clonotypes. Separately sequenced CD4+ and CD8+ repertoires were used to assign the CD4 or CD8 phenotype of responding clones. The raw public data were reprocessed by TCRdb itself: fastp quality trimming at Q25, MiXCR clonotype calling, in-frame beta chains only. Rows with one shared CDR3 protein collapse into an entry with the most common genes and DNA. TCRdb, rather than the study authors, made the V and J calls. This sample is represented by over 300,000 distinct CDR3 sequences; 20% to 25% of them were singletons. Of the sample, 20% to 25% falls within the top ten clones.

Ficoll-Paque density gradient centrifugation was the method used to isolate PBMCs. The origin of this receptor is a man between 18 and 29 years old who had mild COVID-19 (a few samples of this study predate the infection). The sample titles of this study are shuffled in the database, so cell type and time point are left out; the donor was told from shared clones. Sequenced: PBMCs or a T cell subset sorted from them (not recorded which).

The DNA sequence is as follows: TGTGCCAGCAGTTTTGGTCAGAACTCTGGAAACACCATATATTTT. This encodes CASSFGQNSGNTIYF. The V gene is TRBV28 and the J gene is TRBJ1-3; the D segment cannot be called with confidence. CDR1 is given as MDHEN and CDR2 as SYDVKM, both from the germline V gene. A distance of 9 bases separates the germline ends of V and J, which lose 3 bases and 0 bases respectively. Inclusive of the bounding cysteine and phenylalanine, the CDR3 is 15 residues long. The CDR3 DNA has 45 bases and is translated from base 1.